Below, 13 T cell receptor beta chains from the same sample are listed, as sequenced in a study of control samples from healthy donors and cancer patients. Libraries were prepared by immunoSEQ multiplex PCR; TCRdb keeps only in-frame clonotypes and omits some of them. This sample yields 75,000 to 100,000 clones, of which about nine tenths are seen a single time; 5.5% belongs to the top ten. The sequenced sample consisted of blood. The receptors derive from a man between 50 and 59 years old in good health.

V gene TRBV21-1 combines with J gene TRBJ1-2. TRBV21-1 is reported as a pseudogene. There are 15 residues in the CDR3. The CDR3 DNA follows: TGTGCCAGCAGCCCCCGACCGCAGTCTGGCTATGGCTACACCTTC. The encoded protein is CASSPRPQSGYGYTF.

CDR3 DNA sequence: TGCAGCGTTGAGGGACACGGTGCGAACACCGGGGAGCTGTTTTTT. It yields the protein CSVEGHGANTGELFF. The V gene is TRBV29-1, the J gene TRBJ2-2; weak D call: TRBD1 (6 bases). CDR3 size: 15 residues. V lost 3 bases, J lost 0 bases, and 11 bases lay in between. CDR1 and CDR2 from the germline V gene are SQVTM and ANQGSEA.

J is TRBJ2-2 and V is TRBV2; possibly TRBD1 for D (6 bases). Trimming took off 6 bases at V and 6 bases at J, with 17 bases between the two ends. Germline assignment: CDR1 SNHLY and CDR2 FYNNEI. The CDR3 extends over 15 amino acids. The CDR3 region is CASSTGAGAAGELFF. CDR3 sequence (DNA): TGTGCCAGCAGCACCGGGGCAGGGGCGGCCGGGGAGCTGTTTTTT.

The CDR3 loop is CASSTSGGYEQYF. Here the CDR3 DNA reads TGCGCCAGCAGCACTAGCGGGGGCTACGAGCAGTACTTC. The rearrangement joins TRBV5-1 to TRBJ2-7, with 11 bases identical to TRBD2. The CDR3 has 13 amino acids. Trimming at V came to 4 bases and at J to 3 bases, leaving 0 bases not matched to a gene. CDR1 SGHRS and CDR2 YFSETQ come from the germline V gene.

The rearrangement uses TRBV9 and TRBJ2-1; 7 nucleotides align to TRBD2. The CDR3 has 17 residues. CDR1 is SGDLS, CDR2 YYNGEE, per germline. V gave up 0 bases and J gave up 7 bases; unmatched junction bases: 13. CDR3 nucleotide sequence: TGTGCCAGCAGCGTAGATCCCCCAGGACTAGTGGAAAATGAGCAGTTCTTC. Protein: CASSVDPPGLVENEQFF.

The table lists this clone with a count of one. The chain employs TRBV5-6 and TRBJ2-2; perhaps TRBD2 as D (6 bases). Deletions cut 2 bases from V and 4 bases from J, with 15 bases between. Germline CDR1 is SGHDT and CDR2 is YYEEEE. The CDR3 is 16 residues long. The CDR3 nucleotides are TGTGCCAGCAGCTTCCAACCCGCCGGGGGCACCGGGGAGCTGTTTTTT. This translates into CASSFQPAGGTGELFF.

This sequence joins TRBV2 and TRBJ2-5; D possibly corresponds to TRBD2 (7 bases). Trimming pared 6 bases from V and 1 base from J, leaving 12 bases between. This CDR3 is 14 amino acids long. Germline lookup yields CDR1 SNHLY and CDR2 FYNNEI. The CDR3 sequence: CASRRGEGQETQYF. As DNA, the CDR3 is TGTGCCAGCAGGAGGGGGGAGGGCCAAGAGACCCAGTACTTC.

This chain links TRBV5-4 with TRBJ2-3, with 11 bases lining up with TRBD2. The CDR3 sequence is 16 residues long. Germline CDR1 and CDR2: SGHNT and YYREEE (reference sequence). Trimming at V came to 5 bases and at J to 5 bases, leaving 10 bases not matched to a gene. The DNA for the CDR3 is TGTGCCAGCAGTCCCCCCCTAGCGGGGGGCGGAGATACGCAGTATTTT. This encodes CASSPPLAGGGDTQYF. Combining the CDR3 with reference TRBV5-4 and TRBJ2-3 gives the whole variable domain ETGVTQSPTHLIKTRGQQVTLRCSSQSGHNTVSWYQQALGQGPQFIFQYYREEENGRGNFPPRFSGLQFPNYSSELNVNALELDDSALYLCASSPPLAGGGDTQYFGPGTRLTVL.

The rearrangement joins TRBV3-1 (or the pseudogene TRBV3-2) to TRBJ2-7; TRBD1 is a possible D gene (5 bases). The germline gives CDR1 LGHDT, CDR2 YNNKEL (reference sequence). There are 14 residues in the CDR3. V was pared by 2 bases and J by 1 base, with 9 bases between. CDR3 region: CASSQTQGSYEQYF. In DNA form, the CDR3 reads TGTGCCAGCAGCCAAACGCAGGGTTCCTACGAGCAGTACTTC.

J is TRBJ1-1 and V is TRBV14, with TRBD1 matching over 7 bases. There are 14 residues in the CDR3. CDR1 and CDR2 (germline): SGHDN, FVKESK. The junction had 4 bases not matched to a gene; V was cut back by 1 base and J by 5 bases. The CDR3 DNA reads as TGTGCCAGCAGCCAAGTAAGGGGGCCAACTGAAGCTTTCTTT. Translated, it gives CASSQVRGPTEAFF.

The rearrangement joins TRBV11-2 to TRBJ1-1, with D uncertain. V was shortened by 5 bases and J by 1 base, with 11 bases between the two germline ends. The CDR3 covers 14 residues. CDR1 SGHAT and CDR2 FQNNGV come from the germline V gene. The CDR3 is CASSHERKNTEAFF. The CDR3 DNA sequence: TGTGCCAGCAGCCATGAACGGAAGAACACTGAAGCTTTCTTT.

Here the CDR3 DNA reads TGTGCCAGCAGTGACCGGGGGGCGATAGACACCGGGGAGCTGTTTTTT. Protein product: CASSDRGAIDTGELFF. This chain connects TRBV6-1 to TRBJ2-2; a weak D match, TRBD2 (7 bases). CDR1 is MNHNS and CDR2 is SASEGT in the germline V gene. The CDR3 has 16 residues. The V and J ends lost 3 bases and 3 bases respectively, with 14 bases between them.

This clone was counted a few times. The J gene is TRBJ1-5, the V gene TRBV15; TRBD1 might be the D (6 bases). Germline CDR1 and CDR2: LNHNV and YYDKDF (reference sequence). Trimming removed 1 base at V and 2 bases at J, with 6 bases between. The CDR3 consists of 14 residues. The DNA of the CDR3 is TGTGCCACCAGCAGAGGACAGGGCAATCAGCCCCAGCATTTT. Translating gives CATSRGQGNQPQHF.